This entry lists 14 T cell receptor beta chains sequenced from one sample in a study of shared clonotypes between healthy human individuals. The data were produced by immunoSEQ multiplex PCR, yet TCRdb's version contains in-frame clones alone and is incomplete. This table holds about a million clones, approximately 72% found once. Sequences were obtained from memory CD4+ T cells sorted from blood. The subset denotes: CD45RA-negative fraction. Every receptor here comes from a man between 18 and 35 years old in good health.

This chain connects TRBV10-3 to TRBJ2-3, with 9 bases matching TRBD2. The CDR3 contains 14 residues. V shed 10 bases, J shed 1 base, and the junction held 6 bases outside the gene matches. CDR1 is ENHRY, CDR2 SYGVKD, per germline. The CDR3: CATSSGEGTDTQYF. The CDR3 region has the DNA TGTGCCACCTCTAGCGGGGAGGGCACAGATACGCAGTATTTT.

The chain links TRBV29-1 to TRBJ1-2; D is unclear. There are 9 residues in the CDR3. V lost 3 bases, J lost 6 bases, and 2 bases lay in between. CDR1 is SQVTM and CDR2 is ANQGSEA in the germline V gene. CDR3 in DNA: TGCAGCGTTGATGATGGCTACACCTTC. It codes for CSVDDGYTF.

This clone was seen just once. J is TRBJ2-3 and V is TRBV7-9, with D perhaps TRBD2 (6 bases). Trimming removed 5 bases at V and 5 bases at J, with 20 bases between. CDR1 SEHNR and CDR2 FQNEAQ come from the germline V gene (reference sequence). The CDR3 has 16 amino acids. CDR3 region: CASSPPGRRLEDTQYF. The CDR3 coding sequence is TGTGCCAGCAGCCCCCCGGGACGGAGACTAGAAGATACGCAGTATTTT.

This chain joins TRBV5-1 and TRBJ2-1; TRBD1 matches 11 bases. Trimming took 2 bases from V and 7 from J; bases not matched to a gene: 5. Looked up from germline, CDR1 is SGHRS and CDR2 is YFSETQ. The CDR3 contains 15 residues. The CDR3, as DNA: TGCGCCAGCAGCTTACCGGGACAGGGGGTAAATGAGCAGTTCTTC. It encodes CASSLPGQGVNEQFF.

The CDR3 coding sequence is TGCGCCAGCAGCTCTGTTCCGACAGGTTTGAACACTGAAGCTTTCTTT. It is translated as CASSSVPTGLNTEAFF. V usage is TRBV5-1 and J usage is TRBJ1-1, with TRBD1 as a possible D gene (6 bases). Looked up from germline, CDR1 is SGHRS and CDR2 is YFSETQ. The ends were cut back, 3 bases at V and 0 bases at J, with 15 bases in the middle. The CDR3 is made up of 16 amino acids.

The chain couples TRBV6-4 to TRBJ2-3; 8 nucleotides agree with TRBD2. Trimming cost V 10 bases and J 2 bases; bases outside gene matches: 8. Germline V lookup: CDR1 MRHNA, CDR2 SNTAGT. The CDR3 sequence is 14 residues long. This CDR3 is CATSGGSHTDTQYF. CDR3 nucleotide sequence: TGTGCCACCTCGGGAGGGAGCCACACAGATACGCAGTATTTT.

The chain couples TRBV6-5 to TRBJ2-7, with 14 bases identical to TRBD2. Looked up from germline, CDR1 is MNHEY and CDR2 is SVGAGI. Germline trimming cut 6 bases from V and 4 bases from J; bases unmatched to any gene: 5. The CDR3 has 15 residues. The CDR3 spells CASRRGLAGEYEQYF. The CDR3 nucleotides are TGTGCCAGCAGACGGGGACTAGCGGGAGAATACGAGCAGTACTTC.

The V and J genes are TRBV5-1 and TRBJ2-4; D remains ambiguous. The CDR3 is 15 residues long. Trimming took 3 bases from V and 0 from J, leaving 10 bases between them. The germline CDR1 and CDR2 sequences are SGHRS and YFSETQ. The CDR3 DNA sequence: TGCGCCAGCAGCTCCGGAGCCCTAGCCAAAAACATTCAGTACTTC. Translated: CASSSGALAKNIQYF.

This chain links TRBV5-1 with TRBJ1-5; TRBD1 agrees at 7 bases. Germline values: CDR1 SGHRS, CDR2 YFSETQ. V lost 4 bases and J lost 5; bases outside the gene matches: 6. CDR3 length: 14 residues. The CDR3 sequence is CASSPGTDYQPQHF. CDR3 nucleotide sequence: TGCGCCAGCAGCCCCGGGACAGACTATCAGCCCCAGCATTTT.

As concerns this clone: A much larger clone lies one base from this, so it may be a read error. The rearrangement joins TRBV4-3 to TRBJ2-7, with TRBD2 matching 9 bases. V lost 1 base to trimming and J lost 8 bases; unmatched junction nucleotides: 15. The CDR3 totals 17 residues. The germline CDR1 and CDR2 sequences are LGHNA and YSLEER. CDR3 sequence (DNA): TGCGCCAGCAGCCAAGGGGACGCGGGTAGCGGGAGAGACAAGCAGTACTTC. This encodes CASSQGDAGSGRDKQYF.

This clone came up a few times. V usage is TRBV10-2 and J usage is TRBJ2-7, with 7 bases matching TRBD1. CDR1 is WSHSY, CDR2 SAAADI, per germline. The J segment lost 6 bases and the V segment lost 4 bases, leaving 6 bases of the junction unmatched. CDR3 length equals 13 residues. CDR3 region: CASSGQGMVEQYF. The CDR3, as DNA: TGCGCCAGCAGTGGACAGGGTATGGTCGAGCAGTACTTC.

V and J are TRBV7-2 and TRBJ2-3, with D perhaps matching TRBD2 (6 bases). Germline assignment: CDR1 SGHTA and CDR2 FQGNSA. Trimming removed 2 bases at V and 1 base at J, with 10 bases between. The CDR3 extends over 15 amino acids. CDR3 amino acids: CASSLTGSGTDTQYF. CDR3 nucleotides: TGTGCCAGCAGCTTAACCGGGAGCGGCACAGATACGCAGTATTTT.

The chain is built from TRBV11-3 and TRBJ2-5; D uncertain. V was shortened by 1 base and J by 3 bases, with 12 bases between the two germline ends. Per germline, CDR1 SGHNT and CDR2 YENEEA. This CDR3 comprises 15 residues. The CDR3 coding sequence is TGTGCCAGCAGCTTAGGAATCTCAGGAGAAGAGACCCAGTACTTC. Amino acid sequence: CASSLGISGEETQYF.

The rearrangement joins TRBV9 to TRBJ2-5; TRBD1 agrees at 8 bases. The CDR3 is made up of 16 amino acids. The V segment lost 0 bases and the J segment 5 bases; nucleotides outside the gene matches: 9. The germline gives CDR1 SGDLS, CDR2 YYNGEE. DNA for the CDR3: TGTGCCAGCAGCGTAGGGGGACAGGTTTCTAGTGAGACCCAGTACTTC. Protein sequence: CASSVGGQVSSETQYF.